These T cell receptor beta chains were read from a single sample in a study of blood T cell repertoires in COVID-19. TCRdb's copy holds only in-frame clones and misses some; the assay was immunoSEQ multiplex PCR. The sample lists under 150,000 clones, around four fifths occurring once. Sequenced sample: peripheral blood. The receptors were gathered from a woman between 40 and 50 years old with active or convalescent COVID-19. CDR3s include the opening cysteine and the closing phenylalanine or tryptophan. A D gene is named only where the DNA matches it firmly. Rows may omit the clone size; those that give it use once, few, many or a size class.

clone_size: .; d_call: .; v_call: TRBV5-1; j_call: TRBJ2-3; cdr3_aa: CASSLGPQTSTDTQYF; cdr3_nt: TGCGCCAGCAGCTTGGGTCCGCAGACTAGCACAGATACGCAGTATTTT
clone_size: .; d_call: .; v_call: TRBV7-9; j_call: TRBJ2-5; cdr3_aa: CASSFRGTQYF; cdr3_nt: TGTGCCAGCAGCTTTCGGGGGACCCAGTACTTC
clone_size: few; d_call: TRBD1; v_call: TRBV7-2; j_call: TRBJ2-1; cdr3_aa: CASSLASFRLGVRQGYNEQFF; cdr3_nt: TGTGCCAGCAGCTTAGCCTCCTTCCGCCTCGGGGTGAGACAGGGGTACAATGAGCAGTTCTTC
clone_size: .; d_call: TRBD2; v_call: TRBV9; j_call: TRBJ2-3; cdr3_aa: CASSVTSGRAVDTQYF; cdr3_nt: TGTGCCAGCAGCGTTACTAGCGGGAGGGCCGTAGATACGCAGTATTTT
clone_size: once; d_call: .; v_call: TRBV6-2/TRBV6-3; j_call: TRBJ1-1; cdr3_aa: CASSWRVGARDTEAFF; cdr3_nt: TGTGCCAGCAGCTGGAGGGTAGGCGCGCGGGACACTGAAGCTTTCTTT
clone_size: .; d_call: TRBD2; v_call: TRBV6-2/TRBV6-3; j_call: TRBJ2-7; cdr3_aa: CASSFLAGEIEQYF; cdr3_nt: TGTGCCAGCAGTTTCCTAGCGGGAGAGATCGAGCAGTACTTC
clone_size: once; d_call: TRBD1; v_call: TRBV18; j_call: TRBJ2-7; cdr3_aa: CASSPRAGQGSYEQYF; cdr3_nt: TGTGCCAGCTCACCTCGGGCAGGACAGGGATCCTACGAGCAGTACTTC
clone_size: .; d_call: .; v_call: TRBV4-1; j_call: TRBJ1-2; cdr3_aa: CASSQDGGAGYGYTF; cdr3_nt: TGCGCCAGCAGCCAAGATGGAGGGGCCGGCTATGGCTACACCTTC
clone_size: .; d_call: TRBD1; v_call: TRBV5-4; j_call: TRBJ2-1; cdr3_aa: CASSLAPTGQGAYYNEQFF; cdr3_nt: TGTGCCAGCAGCTTGGCCCCCACCGGACAGGGGGCCTACTACAATGAGCAGTTCTTC
clone_size: .; d_call: TRBD1; v_call: TRBV6-2/TRBV6-3; j_call: TRBJ2-7; cdr3_aa: CASSLGTEVYEQYF; cdr3_nt: TGTGCCAGCAGCTTGGGGACAGAAGTATACGAGCAGTACTTC
clone_size: .; d_call: TRBD1; v_call: TRBV6-1; j_call: TRBJ2-7; cdr3_aa: CASSEAGQAGSYEQYF; cdr3_nt: TGTGCCAGCAGTGAAGCCGGACAGGCAGGCTCCTACGAGCAGTACTTC
clone_size: few; d_call: .; v_call: TRBV27; j_call: TRBJ2-7; cdr3_aa: CASSFGISYEQYF; cdr3_nt: TGTGCCAGCAGTTTTGGCATCTCCTACGAGCAGTACTTC
clone_size: .; d_call: .; v_call: TRBV10-3; j_call: TRBJ1-3; cdr3_aa: CAISEGGGSGNTIYF; cdr3_nt: TGTGCCATCAGTGAGGGCGGAGGCTCTGGAAACACCATATATTTT
clone_size: .; d_call: .; v_call: TRBV6-5; j_call: TRBJ1-1; cdr3_aa: CASRGRPGYTEAFF; cdr3_nt: TGTGCCAGCAGGGGTCGACCGGGGTACACTGAAGCTTTCTTT
clone_size: .; d_call: .; v_call: TRBV5-1; j_call: TRBJ2-3; cdr3_aa: CASSSYRTDTQYF; cdr3_nt: TGCGCCAGCAGCTCCTACAGGACAGATACGCAGTATTTT
clone_size: .; d_call: .; v_call: TRBV19; j_call: TRBJ1-4; cdr3_aa: CASSALGGTNEKLFF; cdr3_nt: TGTGCCAGTAGTGCCTTAGGGGGAACTAATGAAAAACTGTTTTTT
clone_size: .; d_call: .; v_call: TRBV6-5; j_call: TRBJ1-3; cdr3_aa: CASSYGTGNTIYF; cdr3_nt: TGTGCCAGCAGTTACGGCACTGGAAACACCATATATTTT
clone_size: .; d_call: TRBD2; v_call: TRBV7-9; j_call: TRBJ2-1; cdr3_aa: CASSSRLAGDLNEQFF; cdr3_nt: TGTGCCAGCAGTTCCCGACTAGCGGGAGACCTCAATGAGCAGTTCTTC
clone_size: .; d_call: .; v_call: TRBV6-2/TRBV6-3; j_call: TRBJ1-1; cdr3_aa: CASSYSRAGVGNTEAFF; cdr3_nt: TGTGCCAGCAGTTACTCGAGGGCCGGGGTCGGGAACACTGAAGCTTTCTTT
clone_size: .; d_call: TRBD2; v_call: TRBV19; j_call: TRBJ2-3; cdr3_aa: CASSELAGSTDTQYF; cdr3_nt: TGTGCCAGTAGTGAGCTAGCGGGAAGCACAGATACGCAGTATTTT
clone_size: .; d_call: TRBD2; v_call: TRBV5-1; j_call: TRBJ2-7; cdr3_aa: CASSLVPGTSGGPYEQYF; cdr3_nt: TGCGCCAGCAGCTTGGTCCCTGGGACTAGCGGGGGACCCTACGAGCAGTACTTC
clone_size: .; d_call: TRBD1; v_call: TRBV3-1/TRBV3-2; j_call: TRBJ1-2; cdr3_aa: CASSRAGTGNYGYTF; cdr3_nt: TGTGCCAGCAGCCGAGCCGGGACAGGGAACTATGGCTACACCTTC
clone_size: .; d_call: TRBD1; v_call: TRBV5-4; j_call: TRBJ2-1; cdr3_aa: CASSPTGGGYNEQFF; cdr3_nt: TGTGCCAGCAGCCCCACAGGGGGCGGCTACAATGAGCAGTTCTTC
clone_size: .; d_call: TRBD1; v_call: TRBV6-6; j_call: TRBJ2-5; cdr3_aa: CASRNRQGIQTQYF; cdr3_nt: TGTGCCAGCAGAAACAGACAGGGAATACAGACCCAGTACTTC
clone_size: .; d_call: .; v_call: TRBV2; j_call: TRBJ2-2; cdr3_aa: CASSVSSNTGELFF; cdr3_nt: TGTGCCAGCAGTGTTTCTTCGAACACCGGGGAGCTGTTTTTT
clone_size: .; d_call: TRBD1; v_call: TRBV5-1; j_call: TRBJ1-3; cdr3_aa: CASSWTGPSGNTIYF; cdr3_nt: TGCGCCAGCAGCTGGACAGGCCCCTCTGGAAACACCATATATTTT
clone_size: .; d_call: .; v_call: TRBV27; j_call: TRBJ2-7; cdr3_aa: CASNKGSGGGYYEQYF; cdr3_nt: TGTGCCAGCAATAAGGGATCAGGCGGGGGCTACTACGAGCAGTACTTC
clone_size: few; d_call: TRBD2; v_call: TRBV15; j_call: TRBJ2-5; cdr3_aa: CATSSFLGTGGETQYF; cdr3_nt: TGTGCCACCAGCTCATTCCTAGGGACGGGAGGAGAGACCCAGTACTTC
clone_size: .; d_call: TRBD2; v_call: TRBV14; j_call: TRBJ2-2; cdr3_aa: CASSQIVRLAGGANTGELFF; cdr3_nt: TGTGCCAGCAGCCAAATCGTGCGGCTAGCGGGGGGCGCGAACACCGGGGAGCTGTTTTTT
clone_size: .; d_call: TRBD1; v_call: TRBV6-2/TRBV6-3; j_call: TRBJ1-1; cdr3_aa: CASSLMTGGPEAFF; cdr3_nt: TGTGCCAGCAGCCTCATGACAGGGGGCCCTGAAGCTTTCTTT
clone_size: once; d_call: TRBD2; v_call: TRBV14; j_call: TRBJ2-1; cdr3_aa: CASSPTWGRAGGSYNEQFF; cdr3_nt: TGTGCCAGCAGCCCCACTTGGGGGCGAGCGGGGGGCTCCTACAATGAGCAGTTCTTC
clone_size: .; d_call: .; v_call: TRBV7-9; j_call: TRBJ2-7; cdr3_aa: CASSPPAGGAREQYF; cdr3_nt: TGTGCCAGCAGCCCCCCGGCTGGGGGGGCTCGGGAGCAGTACTTC
clone_size: .; d_call: .; v_call: TRBV15; j_call: TRBJ1-1; cdr3_aa: CATSTRKTAGAEAFF; cdr3_nt: TGTGCCACCAGCACACGCAAGACCGCAGGGGCTGAAGCTTTCTTT
clone_size: .; d_call: TRBD1; v_call: TRBV6-6; j_call: TRBJ1-2; cdr3_aa: CASTRPGQGDYGYTF; cdr3_nt: TGTGCCAGCACTCGTCCGGGACAGGGTGACTATGGCTACACCTTC
clone_size: .; d_call: .; v_call: TRBV5-6; j_call: TRBJ1-2; cdr3_aa: CASSLAQRGGYTF; cdr3_nt: TGTGCCAGCAGCTTGGCACAGAGAGGGGGCTACACCTTC
clone_size: .; d_call: .; v_call: TRBV10-3; j_call: TRBJ2-4; cdr3_aa: CAISEGLENIQYF; cdr3_nt: TGTGCCATCAGTGAGGGTTTAGAAAACATTCAGTACTTC
clone_size: few; d_call: .; v_call: TRBV5-4; j_call: TRBJ2-2; cdr3_aa: CASSSIDPGELFF; cdr3_nt: TGTGCCAGCAGCTCAATAGATCCCGGGGAGCTGTTTTTT
clone_size: .; d_call: .; v_call: TRBV28; j_call: TRBJ1-1; cdr3_aa: CASSSTGGGTGGAEAFF; cdr3_nt: TGTGCCAGCAGTTCCACGGGCGGGGGAACGGGAGGGGCTGAAGCTTTCTTT
clone_size: .; d_call: TRBD1; v_call: TRBV28; j_call: TRBJ2-3; cdr3_aa: CASSFMTGETDTQYF; cdr3_nt: TGTGCCAGCAGTTTCATGACAGGGGAAACAGATACGCAGTATTTT
clone_size: .; d_call: .; v_call: TRBV27; j_call: TRBJ1-1; cdr3_aa: CASSTNRWNSTEVFF; cdr3_nt: TGTGCCAGCAGTACCAACAGGTGGAATAGTACTGAAGTTTTCTTT
clone_size: .; d_call: .; v_call: TRBV5-5; j_call: TRBJ2-6; cdr3_aa: CASSRQGSGANVLTF; cdr3_nt: TGTGCCAGCAGCCGTCAGGGAAGTGGGGCCAACGTCCTGACTTTC
clone_size: .; d_call: TRBD1; v_call: TRBV29-1; j_call: TRBJ1-1; cdr3_aa: CSADRTGGESEAFF; cdr3_nt: TGCAGCGCCGACAGGACAGGGGGTGAAAGTGAAGCTTTCTTT
clone_size: .; d_call: TRBD1; v_call: TRBV28; j_call: TRBJ1-4; cdr3_aa: CASRAGTGNEKLFF; cdr3_nt: TGTGCCAGCAGGGCCGGGACAGGGAATGAAAAACTGTTTTTT
clone_size: .; d_call: TRBD1; v_call: TRBV19; j_call: TRBJ2-1; cdr3_aa: CASRTGTGRYNEQFF; cdr3_nt: TGTGCCAGTAGAACCGGGACAGGGAGATACAATGAGCAGTTCTTC
clone_size: .; d_call: .; v_call: TRBV28; j_call: TRBJ1-3; cdr3_aa: CASSLLNAGGNTIYF; cdr3_nt: TGTGCCAGCAGTTTGCTCAATGCGGGCGGAAACACCATATATTTT
clone_size: .; d_call: TRBD1; v_call: TRBV5-1; j_call: TRBJ1-4; cdr3_aa: CASSLGQGEKLFF; cdr3_nt: TGCGCCAGCAGCTTGGGACAGGGGGAAAAACTGTTTTTT
clone_size: .; d_call: .; v_call: TRBV7-2; j_call: TRBJ2-2; cdr3_aa: CASSLWGSAIVLSTGELFF; cdr3_nt: TGTGCCAGCAGCTTATGGGGTAGCGCCATCGTTCTTTCCACCGGGGAGCTGTTTTTT
clone_size: .; d_call: TRBD1; v_call: TRBV10-2; j_call: TRBJ1-1; cdr3_aa: CASSPGGAGTEAFF; cdr3_nt: TGCGCCAGCAGCCCAGGGGGCGCCGGGACTGAAGCTTTCTTT